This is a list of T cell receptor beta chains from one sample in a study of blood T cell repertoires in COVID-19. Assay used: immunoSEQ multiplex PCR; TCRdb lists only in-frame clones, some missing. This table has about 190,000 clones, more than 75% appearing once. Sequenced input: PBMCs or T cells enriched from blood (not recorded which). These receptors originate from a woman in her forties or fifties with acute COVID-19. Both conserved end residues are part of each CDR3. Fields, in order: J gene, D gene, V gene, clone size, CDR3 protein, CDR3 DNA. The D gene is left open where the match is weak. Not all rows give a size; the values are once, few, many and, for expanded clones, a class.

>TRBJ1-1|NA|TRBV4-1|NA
CASSQDWGDDTEAFF
TGCGCCAGCAGCCAAGACTGGGGCGACGACACTGAAGCTTTCTTT
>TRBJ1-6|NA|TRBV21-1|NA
CASSKGSRDRSSYNSPLHF
TGTGCCAGCAGCAAAGGTTCTCGGGACAGGAGCTCCTATAATTCACCCCTCCACTTT
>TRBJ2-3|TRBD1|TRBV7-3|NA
CASRFGQGITDTQYF
TGTGCCAGCAGGTTTGGACAGGGGATCACAGATACGCAGTATTTT
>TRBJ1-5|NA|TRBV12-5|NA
CASSGRFNQPQHF
TGTGCTAGTTCAGGCAGGTTCAATCAGCCCCAGCATTTT
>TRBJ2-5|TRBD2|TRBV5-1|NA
CASSLGAGAGETQYF
TGCGCCAGCAGCTTGGGAGCGGGGGCGGGAGAGACCCAGTACTTC
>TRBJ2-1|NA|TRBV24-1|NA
CAAGSIGTADEQFF
TGTGCCGCGGGATCTATCGGGACGGCGGATGAGCAGTTCTTC
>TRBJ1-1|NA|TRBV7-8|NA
CASSLGGASTEAFF
TGTGCCAGCAGCTTGGGGGGAGCGAGCACTGAAGCTTTCTTT
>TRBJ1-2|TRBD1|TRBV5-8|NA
CASSLLGDRRLGYGYTF
TGTGCCAGCAGCTTGTTGGGGGACAGGCGCCTTGGCTATGGCTACACCTTC
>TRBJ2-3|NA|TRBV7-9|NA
CASSLVLADTQYF
TGTGCCAGCAGCTTAGTTCTCGCAGATACGCAGTATTTT
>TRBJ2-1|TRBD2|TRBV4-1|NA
CASSQLAGGRNEQFF
TGCGCCAGCAGCCAACTAGCGGGGGGGCGTAATGAGCAGTTCTTC
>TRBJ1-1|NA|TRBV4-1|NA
CASSQESSGPNTEAFF
TGCGCCAGCAGCCAAGAGAGTTCAGGGCCGAACACTGAAGCTTTCTTT
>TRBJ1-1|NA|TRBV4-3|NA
CASSPGGRSTEAFF
TGCGCCAGCAGCCCCGGAGGCAGGTCCACTGAAGCTTTCTTT
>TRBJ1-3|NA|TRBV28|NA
CASNSRGTGNTIYF
TGTGCCAGCAACTCCAGGGGAACTGGAAACACCATATATTTT
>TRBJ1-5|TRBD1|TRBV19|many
CASTSATGTVKPQHF
TGTGCCAGTACCTCAGCGACAGGGACCGTAAAGCCCCAGCATTTT
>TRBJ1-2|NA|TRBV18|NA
CASSPMQGGNYGYTF
TGTGCCAGCTCACCAATGCAGGGTGGGAACTATGGCTACACCTTC
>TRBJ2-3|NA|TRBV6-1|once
CVSSAPSRVYTDTQYF
TGTGTCAGCAGTGCCCCCTCGCGGGTCTACACAGATACGCAGTATTTT
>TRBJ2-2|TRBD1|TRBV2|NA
CASSEDPGGRTGELFF
TGTGCCAGCAGTGAAGATCCAGGGGGCCGCACCGGGGAGCTGTTTTTT
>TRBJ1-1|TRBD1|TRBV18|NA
CASSPQTGDTEAFF
TGTGCCAGCTCACCCCAGACAGGGGACACTGAAGCTTTCTTT
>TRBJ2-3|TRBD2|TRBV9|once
CASSGIAGGVDTQYF
TGTGCCAGCAGCGGAATAGCGGGGGGGGTAGATACGCAGTATTTT
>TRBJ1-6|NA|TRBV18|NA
CASSPPEGGNSPLHF
TGTGCCAGCTCACCCCCGGAGGGAGGCAATTCACCCCTCCACTTT
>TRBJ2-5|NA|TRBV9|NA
CASSVAGSGQLETQYF
TGTGCCAGCAGCGTAGCAGGTAGCGGCCAATTGGAGACCCAGTACTTC
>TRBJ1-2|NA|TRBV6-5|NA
CASSPLREGYGYTF
TGTGCCAGCAGTCCCCTCAGGGAGGGCTATGGCTACACCTTC
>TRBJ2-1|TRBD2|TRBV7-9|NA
CASSRSASGGINEQFF
TGTGCCAGCAGCCGATCGGCTAGCGGGGGTATCAATGAGCAGTTCTTC
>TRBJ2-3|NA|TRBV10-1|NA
CASSGLGAADTQYF
TGCGCCAGCAGTGGTCTAGGGGCGGCAGATACGCAGTATTTT
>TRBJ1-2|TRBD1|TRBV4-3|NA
CASSQDSVWTGGDYGYTF
TGCGCCAGCAGCCAAGATTCTGTTTGGACAGGGGGCGACTATGGCTACACCTTC
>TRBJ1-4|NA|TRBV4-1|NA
CASSLSSGSNEKLFF
TGCGCCAGCAGCTTATCATCAGGGTCTAATGAAAAACTGTTTTTT
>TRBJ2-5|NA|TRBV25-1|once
CASSEYILPEETQYF
TGTGCCAGCAGTGAATATATTCTACCCGAAGAGACCCAGTACTTC
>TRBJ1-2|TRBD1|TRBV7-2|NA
CASSSTGAVGYGYTF
TGTGCCAGCAGCTCTACAGGGGCGGTGGGGTATGGCTACACCTTC
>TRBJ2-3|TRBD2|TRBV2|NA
CASSGAGGGTDTQYF
TGTGCCAGCAGTGGAGCGGGGGGGGGCACAGATACGCAGTATTTT
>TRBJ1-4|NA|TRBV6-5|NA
CASLDLSKTNEKLFF
TGTGCCAGCCTCGACTTGTCAAAGACTAATGAAAAACTGTTTTTT
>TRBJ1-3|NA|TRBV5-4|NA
CASSLGQPGNTIYF
TGTGCCAGCAGCCTCGGACAACCTGGAAACACCATATATTTT
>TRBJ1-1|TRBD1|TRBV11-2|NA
CASSFGQANTEAFF
TGTGCCAGCAGCTTCGGACAGGCGAACACTGAAGCTTTCTTT
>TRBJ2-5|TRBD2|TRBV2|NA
CATRLAGTQYF
TGTGCCACGCGACTAGCTGGGACCCAGTACTTC
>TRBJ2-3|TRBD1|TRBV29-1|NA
CSVARTGNPSTDTQYF
TGCAGCGTTGCCAGGACAGGCAACCCTAGCACAGATACGCAGTATTTT
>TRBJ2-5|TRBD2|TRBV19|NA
CASTFLAGGQETQYF
TGTGCCAGTACGTTCCTAGCGGGGGGCCAAGAGACCCAGTACTTC
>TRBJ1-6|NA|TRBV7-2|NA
CASTKGSGGDNSPLHF
TGTGCCAGCACCAAAGGGTCGGGAGGGGATAATTCACCCCTCCACTTT
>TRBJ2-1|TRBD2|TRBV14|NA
CASSLLAGVNNEQFF
TGTGCCAGCAGCCTACTAGCGGGGGTGAACAATGAGCAGTTCTTC
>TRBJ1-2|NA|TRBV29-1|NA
CSVVITGRDYGYTF
TGCAGCGTTGTTATAACAGGTCGGGACTATGGCTACACCTTC
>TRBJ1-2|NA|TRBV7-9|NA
CASSSPGTIYGYTF
TGTGCCAGCAGCTCCCCCGGGACAATCTATGGCTACACCTTC
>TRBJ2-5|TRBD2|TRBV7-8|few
CASSRAGGRGETQYF
TGTGCCAGCAGCCGAGCGGGGGGGCGAGGGGAGACCCAGTACTTC
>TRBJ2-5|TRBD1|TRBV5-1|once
CASSLLGTGEQETQYF
TGCGCCAGCAGCTTGCTCGGGACAGGTGAACAAGAGACCCAGTACTTC
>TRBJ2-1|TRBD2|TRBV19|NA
CASSSGGTSGDNEQFF
TGTGCCAGTAGTAGCGGCGGGACTAGCGGAGACAATGAGCAGTTCTTC
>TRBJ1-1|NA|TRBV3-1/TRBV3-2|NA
CASGNQGVNTEAFF
TGTGCCAGCGGTAACCAGGGCGTAAACACTGAAGCTTTCTTT
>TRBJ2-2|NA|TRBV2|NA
CASSEKGFSNTGELFF
TGTGCCAGCAGTGAAAAGGGGTTCTCGAACACCGGGGAGCTGTTTTTT
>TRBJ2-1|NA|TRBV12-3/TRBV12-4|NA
CASRQNRATFF
TGTGCCAGCAGGCAAAACAGGGCCACGTTCTTC
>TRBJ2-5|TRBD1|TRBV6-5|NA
CASRRQGQETQYF
TGTGCCAGCAGAAGACAGGGACAAGAGACCCAGTACTTC
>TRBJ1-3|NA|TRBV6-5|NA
CASRIQVAGNTIYF
TGTGCCAGCAGGATACAGGTCGCCGGAAACACCATATATTTT
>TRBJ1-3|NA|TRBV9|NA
CASSVDRNTIYF
TGTGCCAGCAGCGTAGACAGAAACACCATATATTTT
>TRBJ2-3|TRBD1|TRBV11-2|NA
CASGEGTVTSTDTQYF
TGTGCCAGCGGCGAAGGGACAGTTACTAGCACAGATACGCAGTATTTT
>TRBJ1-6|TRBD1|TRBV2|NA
CASSEDRGRANSPLHF
TGTGCCAGCAGTGAAGACAGGGGCAGGGCTAATTCACCCCTCCACTTT
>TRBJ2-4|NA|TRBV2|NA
CASSEDGGLKNIQYF
TGTGCCAGCAGTGAAGACGGGGGTCTCAAAAACATTCAGTACTTC
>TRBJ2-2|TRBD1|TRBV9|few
CASSGDRVGTGELFF
TGTGCCAGCAGCGGAGACAGGGTGGGCACCGGGGAGCTGTTTTTT
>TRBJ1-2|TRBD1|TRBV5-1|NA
CASSLERTGGSYTF
TGCGCCAGCAGCTTGGAGAGGACAGGGGGCAGCTACACCTTC
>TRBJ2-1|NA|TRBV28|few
CASSWGRAFYNEQFF
TGTGCCAGCAGTTGGGGGCGGGCCTTCTACAATGAGCAGTTCTTC
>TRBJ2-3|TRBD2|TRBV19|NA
CASSILPGLAGVPSSTDTQYF
TGTGCCAGTAGTATCCTTCCGGGACTAGCGGGGGTTCCTTCTAGCACAGATACGCAGTATTTT
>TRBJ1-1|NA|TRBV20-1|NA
CSASGLFEISMNTEAFF
TGCAGTGCTAGTGGGTTGTTCGAGATCTCAATGAACACTGAAGCTTTCTTT